This T cell receptor beta chain was observed in a study of T cells after yellow fever vaccination. This clonotype was observed a few times. With 4 bases removed from V and 4 bases from J, the gap between germline ends came to 14 bases. This CDR3 has 14 amino acids. Per the germline V gene, CDR1 is SGHRS and CDR2 is YFSETQ. One entry per CDR3 protein, called by TCRdb with MiXCR from the 5' RACE reads. The profile shows 400,000 to 450,000 distinct CDR3 sequences, 15% to 20% of them singletons. This chain joins TRBV5-1 and TRBJ1-1, with D unclear. Sequencing was performed on PBMCs, taken before the yellow fever booster vaccination. This sequence was found in a man aged 18 to 30 who received the YFV17D yellow fever vaccine. The CDR3 nucleotides are TGCGCCAGCAGCGTGGGCCCTACGGGCACTGAAGCTTTCTTT. Translated: CASSVGPTGTEAFF.